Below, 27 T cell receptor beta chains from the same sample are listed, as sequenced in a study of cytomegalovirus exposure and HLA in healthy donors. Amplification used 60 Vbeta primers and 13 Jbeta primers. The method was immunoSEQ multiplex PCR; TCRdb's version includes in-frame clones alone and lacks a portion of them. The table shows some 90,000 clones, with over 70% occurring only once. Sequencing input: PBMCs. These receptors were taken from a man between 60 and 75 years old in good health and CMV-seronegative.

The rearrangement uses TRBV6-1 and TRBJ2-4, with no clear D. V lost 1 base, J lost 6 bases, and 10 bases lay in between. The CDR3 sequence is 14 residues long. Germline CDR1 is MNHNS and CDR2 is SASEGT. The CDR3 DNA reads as TGTGCCAGCAGTGAAGAATGGGCAGGAAACATTCAGTACTTC. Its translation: CASSEEWAGNIQYF.

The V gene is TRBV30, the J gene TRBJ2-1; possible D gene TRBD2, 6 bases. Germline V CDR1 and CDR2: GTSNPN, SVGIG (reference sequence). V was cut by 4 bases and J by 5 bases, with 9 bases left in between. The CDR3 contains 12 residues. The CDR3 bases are TGTGCCTGGAATGGCGGGGACAATGAGCAGTTCTTC. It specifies CAWNGGDNEQFF.

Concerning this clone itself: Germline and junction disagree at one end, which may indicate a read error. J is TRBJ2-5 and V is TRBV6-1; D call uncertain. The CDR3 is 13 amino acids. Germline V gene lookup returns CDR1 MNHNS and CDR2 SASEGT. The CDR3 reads CASSDRGKEAQYF. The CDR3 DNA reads TGTGCCAGCAGTGATCGCGGCAAAGAGGCCCAGTACTTC.

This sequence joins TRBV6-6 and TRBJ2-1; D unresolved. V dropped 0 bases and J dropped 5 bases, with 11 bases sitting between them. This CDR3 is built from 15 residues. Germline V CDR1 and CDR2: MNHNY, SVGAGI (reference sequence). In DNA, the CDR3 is TGTGCCAGCAGTTACTCGACTCTTCGGAACAATGAGCAGTTCTTC. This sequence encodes CASSYSTLRNNEQFF.

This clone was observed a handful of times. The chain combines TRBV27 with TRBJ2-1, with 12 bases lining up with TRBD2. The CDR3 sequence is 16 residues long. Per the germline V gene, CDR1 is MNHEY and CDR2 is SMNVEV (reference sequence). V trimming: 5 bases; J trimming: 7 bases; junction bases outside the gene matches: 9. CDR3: CASSPHASGRANEQFF. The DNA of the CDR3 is TGTGCCAGCAGTCCGCACGCTAGCGGGAGGGCGAATGAGCAGTTCTTC.

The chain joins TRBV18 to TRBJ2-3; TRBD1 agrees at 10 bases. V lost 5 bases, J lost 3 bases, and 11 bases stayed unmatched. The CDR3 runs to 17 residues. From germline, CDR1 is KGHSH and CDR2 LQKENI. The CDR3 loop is CASSSYPGQGLTDTQYF. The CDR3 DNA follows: TGTGCCAGCTCATCTTATCCGGGACAGGGGCTGACAGATACGCAGTATTTT.

The DNA for the CDR3 is TGTGCCAGCAGCTTACAGTCCCAGGATACGCAGTATTTT. Translated: CASSLQSQDTQYF. The chain joins TRBV7-2 to TRBJ2-3; D unclear. Germline CDR1 SGHTA, CDR2 FQGNSA. Deletions cut 2 bases from V and 6 bases from J, with 9 bases between. The CDR3 loop spans 13 amino acids.

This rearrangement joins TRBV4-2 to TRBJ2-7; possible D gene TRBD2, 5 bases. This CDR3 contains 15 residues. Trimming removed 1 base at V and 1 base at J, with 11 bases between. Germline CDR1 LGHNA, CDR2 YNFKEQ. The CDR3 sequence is CASSQVGGGSYEQYF. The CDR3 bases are TGTGCCAGCAGCCAAGTAGGAGGTGGGTCCTACGAGCAGTACTTC.

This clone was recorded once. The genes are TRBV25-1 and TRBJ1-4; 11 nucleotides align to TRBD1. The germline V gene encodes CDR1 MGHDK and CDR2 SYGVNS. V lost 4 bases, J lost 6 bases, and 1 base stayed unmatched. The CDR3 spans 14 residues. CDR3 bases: TGTGCCAGCAGTGGGGGACAGGGGGATGAAAAACTGTTTTTT. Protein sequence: CASSGGQGDEKLFF.

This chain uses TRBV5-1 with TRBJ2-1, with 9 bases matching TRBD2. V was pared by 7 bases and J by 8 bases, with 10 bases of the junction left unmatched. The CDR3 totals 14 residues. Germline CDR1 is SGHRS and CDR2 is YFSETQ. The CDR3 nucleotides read TGCGCCAGCGAGGTCGGGACTAGCATCGATGAGCAGTTCTTC. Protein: CASEVGTSIDEQFF.

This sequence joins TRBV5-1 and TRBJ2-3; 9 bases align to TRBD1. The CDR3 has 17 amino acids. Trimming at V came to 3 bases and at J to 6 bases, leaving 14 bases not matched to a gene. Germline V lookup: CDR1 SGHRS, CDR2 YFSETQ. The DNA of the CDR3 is TGCGCCAGCAGCTCCGACCGGACAGGGGCGGGAATCGATACGCAGTATTTT. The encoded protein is CASSSDRTGAGIDTQYF.

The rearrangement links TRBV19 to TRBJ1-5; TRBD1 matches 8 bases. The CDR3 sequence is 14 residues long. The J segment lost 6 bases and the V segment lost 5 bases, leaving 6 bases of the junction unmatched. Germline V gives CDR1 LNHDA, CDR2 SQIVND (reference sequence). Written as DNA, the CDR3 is TGTGCCAGTAGTGCCCCCGGGACAGGTCAGCCCCAGCATTTT. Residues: CASSAPGTGQPQHF. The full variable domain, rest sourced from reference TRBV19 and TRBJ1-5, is DGGITQSPKYLFRKEGQNVTLSCEQNLNHDAMYWYRQDPGQGLRLIYYSQIVNDFQKGDIAEGYSVSREKKESFPLTVTSAQKNPTAFYLCASSAPGTGQPQHFGDGTRLSIL.

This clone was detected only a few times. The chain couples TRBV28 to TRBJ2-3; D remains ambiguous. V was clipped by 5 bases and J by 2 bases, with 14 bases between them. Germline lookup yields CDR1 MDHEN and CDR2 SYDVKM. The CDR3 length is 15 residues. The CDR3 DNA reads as TGTGCCAGCAGTCCCAGACTGGCCCACACAGATACGCAGTATTTT. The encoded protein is CASSPRLAHTDTQYF.

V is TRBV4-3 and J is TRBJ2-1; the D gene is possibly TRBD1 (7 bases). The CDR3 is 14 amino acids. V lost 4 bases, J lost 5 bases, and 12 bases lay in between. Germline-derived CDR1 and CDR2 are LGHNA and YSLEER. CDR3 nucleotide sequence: TGCGCCAGCAGCCCGACAGGGACTCACAATGAGCAGTTCTTC. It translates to CASSPTGTHNEQFF.

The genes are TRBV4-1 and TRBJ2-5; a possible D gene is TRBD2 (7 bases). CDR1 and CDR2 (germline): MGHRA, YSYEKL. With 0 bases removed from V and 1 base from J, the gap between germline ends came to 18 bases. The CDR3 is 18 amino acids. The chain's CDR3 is CASSQDGRGGLFQETQYF. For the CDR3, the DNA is TGCGCCAGCAGCCAAGATGGAAGGGGGGGGCTTTTCCAAGAGACCCAGTACTTC.

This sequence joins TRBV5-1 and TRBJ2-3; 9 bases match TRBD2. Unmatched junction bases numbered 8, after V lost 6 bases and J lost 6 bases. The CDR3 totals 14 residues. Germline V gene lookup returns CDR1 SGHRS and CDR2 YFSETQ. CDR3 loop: CASKVAGERDTQYF. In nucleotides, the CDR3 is TGCGCCAGCAAAGTAGCGGGGGAACGGGATACGCAGTATTTT.

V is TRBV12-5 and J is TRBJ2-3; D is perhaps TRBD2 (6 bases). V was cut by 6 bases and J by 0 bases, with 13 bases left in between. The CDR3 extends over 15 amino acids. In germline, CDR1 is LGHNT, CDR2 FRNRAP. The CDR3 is CASGTGTGSTDTQYF. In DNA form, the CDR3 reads TGTGCTAGTGGCACCGGGACTGGCAGCACAGATACGCAGTATTTT.

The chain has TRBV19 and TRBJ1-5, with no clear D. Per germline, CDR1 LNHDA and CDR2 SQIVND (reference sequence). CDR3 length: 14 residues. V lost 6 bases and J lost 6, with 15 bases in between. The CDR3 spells CASSLSREGQPQHF. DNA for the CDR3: TGTGCCAGTAGCCTTAGTCGAGAGGGTCAGCCCCAGCATTTT.

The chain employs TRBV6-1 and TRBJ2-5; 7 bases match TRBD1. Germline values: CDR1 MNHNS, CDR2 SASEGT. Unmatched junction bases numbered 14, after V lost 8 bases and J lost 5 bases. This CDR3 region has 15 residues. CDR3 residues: CASEVDRASFETQYF. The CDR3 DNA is TGTGCCAGCGAGGTCGACAGGGCGTCGTTTGAGACCCAGTACTTC.

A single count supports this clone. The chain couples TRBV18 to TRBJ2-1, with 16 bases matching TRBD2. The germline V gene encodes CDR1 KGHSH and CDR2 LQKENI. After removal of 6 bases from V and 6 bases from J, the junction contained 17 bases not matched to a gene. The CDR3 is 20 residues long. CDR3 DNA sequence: TGTGCCAGCTCCCGAACCAGGCCGGGACTAGCGGGAGGGCCTGGCAATGAGCAGTTCTTC. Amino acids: CASSRTRPGLAGGPGNEQFF. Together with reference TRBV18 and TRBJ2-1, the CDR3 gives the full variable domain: NAGVMQNPRHLVRRRGQEARLRCSPMKGHSHVYWYRQLPEEGLKFMVYLQKENIIDESGMPKERFSAEFPKEGPSILRIQQVVRGDSAAYFCASSRTRPGLAGGPGNEQFFGPGTRLTVL.

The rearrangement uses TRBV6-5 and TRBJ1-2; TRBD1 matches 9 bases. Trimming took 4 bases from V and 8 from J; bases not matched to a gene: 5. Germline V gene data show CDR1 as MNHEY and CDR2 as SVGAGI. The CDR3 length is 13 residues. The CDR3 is CASSSHRGLGYTF. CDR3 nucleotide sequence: TGTGCCAGCAGTTCCCACAGGGGGCTAGGCTACACCTTC.

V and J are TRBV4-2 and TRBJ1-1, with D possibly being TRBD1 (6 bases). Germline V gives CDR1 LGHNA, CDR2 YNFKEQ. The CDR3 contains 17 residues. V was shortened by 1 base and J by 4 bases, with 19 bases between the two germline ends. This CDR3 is CASSQVGLGGAGTEAFF. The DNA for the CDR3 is TGTGCCAGCAGCCAAGTAGGGCTGGGGGGGGCCGGCACTGAAGCTTTCTTT.

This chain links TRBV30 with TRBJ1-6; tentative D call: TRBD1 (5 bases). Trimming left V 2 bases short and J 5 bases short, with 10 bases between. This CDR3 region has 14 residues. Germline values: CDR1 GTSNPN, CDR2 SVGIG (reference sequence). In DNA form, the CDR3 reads TGTGCCTGGAGTCGGGCAGGGAATAATTCACCCCTCCACTTT. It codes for CAWSRAGNNSPLHF. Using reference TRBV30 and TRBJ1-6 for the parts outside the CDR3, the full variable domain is SQTIHQWPATLVQPVGSPLSLECTVEGTSNPNLYWYRQAAGRGLQLLFYSVGIGQISSEVPQNLSASRPQDRQFILSSKKLLLSDSGFYLCAWSRAGNNSPLHFGNGTRLTVT.

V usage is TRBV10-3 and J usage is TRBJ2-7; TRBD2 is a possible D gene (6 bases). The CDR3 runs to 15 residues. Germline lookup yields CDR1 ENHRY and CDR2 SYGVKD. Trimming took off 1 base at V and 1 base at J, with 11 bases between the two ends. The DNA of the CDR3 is TGTGCCATCAGTGAGTGGAGGGTGGATTCCTACGAGCAGTACTTC. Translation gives CAISEWRVDSYEQYF.

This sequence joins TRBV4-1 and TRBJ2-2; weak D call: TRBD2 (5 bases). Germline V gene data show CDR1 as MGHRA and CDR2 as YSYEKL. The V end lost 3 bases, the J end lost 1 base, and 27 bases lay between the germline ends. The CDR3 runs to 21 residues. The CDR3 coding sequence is TGCGCCAGCAGCCACGAACCGCGGACTCTAATAGACGAACAGAACACCGGGGAGCTGTTTTTT. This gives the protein CASSHEPRTLIDEQNTGELFF.

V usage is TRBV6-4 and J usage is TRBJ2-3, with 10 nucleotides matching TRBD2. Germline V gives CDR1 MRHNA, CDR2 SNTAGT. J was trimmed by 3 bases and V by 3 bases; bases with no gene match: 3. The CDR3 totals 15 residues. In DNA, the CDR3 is TGTGCCAGCAGTGAAAGCGGGGGGGAGACAGATACGCAGTATTTT. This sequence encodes CASSESGGETDTQYF.

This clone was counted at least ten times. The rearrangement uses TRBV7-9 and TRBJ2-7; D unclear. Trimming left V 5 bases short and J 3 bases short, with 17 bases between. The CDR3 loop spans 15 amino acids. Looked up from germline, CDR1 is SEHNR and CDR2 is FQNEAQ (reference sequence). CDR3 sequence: CASSPRGEAYYEQYF. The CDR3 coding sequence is TGTGCCAGCAGCCCCCGCGGAGAAGCTTACTACGAGCAGTACTTC.